This TCR beta chain was found in a study of CD8 T cells in Susac syndrome. The V gene's germline CDR1 is LGHDT and CDR2 YNNKEL (reference sequence). Deletions cut 2 bases from V and 0 bases from J, with 1 base between. This CDR3 contains 12 residues. The authors reverse transcribed about 0.5 to 1 ug RNA with random hexamers. MiXCR, run by TCRdb on the immunoSEQ multiplex PCR reads, gives a single entry per CDR3 protein. There are roughly 120,000 distinct CDR3 sequences in the sample; more than 90% occur only once, and more than 0.075% lies in the top ten. This clonotype originated in a human donor in good health. The sample comprised CD4+ T cells from PBMCs. V is TRBV3-1 and J is TRBJ2-5; D remains unclear. In DNA form, the CDR3 reads TGTGCCAGCAGCCAACACCAAGAGACCCAGTACTTC. Translating it yields CASSQHQETQYF.